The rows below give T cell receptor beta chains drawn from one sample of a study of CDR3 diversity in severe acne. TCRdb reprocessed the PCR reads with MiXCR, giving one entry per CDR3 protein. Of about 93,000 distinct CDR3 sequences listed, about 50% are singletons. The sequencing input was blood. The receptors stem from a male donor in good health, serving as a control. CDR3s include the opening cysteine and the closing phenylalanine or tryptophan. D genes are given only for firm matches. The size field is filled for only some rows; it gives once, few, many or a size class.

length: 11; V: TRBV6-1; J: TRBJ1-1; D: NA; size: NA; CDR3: CASSPRGEAFF; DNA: TGTGCCAGCAGTCCTAGGGGTGAAGCTTTCTTT
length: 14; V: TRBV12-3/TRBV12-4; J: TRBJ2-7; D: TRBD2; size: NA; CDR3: CASSPAGGTYEQYF; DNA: TGTGCCAGCAGCCCAGCGGGGGGAACCTACGAGCAGTACTTC
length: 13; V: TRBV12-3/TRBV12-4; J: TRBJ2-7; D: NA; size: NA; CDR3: CASSPLGGEEQYF; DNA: TGTGCCAGCAGCCCCTTAGGGGGAGAAGAGCAGTACTTC
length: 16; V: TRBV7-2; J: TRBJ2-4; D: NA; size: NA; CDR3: CASSFAGRRGKNIQYF; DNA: TGTGCCAGCAGCTTTGCAGGGCGAAGGGGCAAAAACATTCAGTACTTC
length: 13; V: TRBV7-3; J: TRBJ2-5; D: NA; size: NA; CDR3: CASSPGGAETQYF; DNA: TGTGCCAGCAGCCCCGGGGGAGCGGAGACCCAGTACTTC
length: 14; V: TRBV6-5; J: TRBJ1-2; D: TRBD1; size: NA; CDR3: CASSSGQGTYGYTF; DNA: TGTGCCAGCAGTTCGGGACAGGGGACCTATGGCTACACCTTC
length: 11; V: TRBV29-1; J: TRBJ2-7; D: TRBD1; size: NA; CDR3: CSAGQGYEQYF; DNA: TGCAGCGCGGGACAGGGCTACGAGCAGTACTTC
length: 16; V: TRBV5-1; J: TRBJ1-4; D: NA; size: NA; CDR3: CASSLFGGTTNEKLFF; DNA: TGCGCCAGCAGCTTGTTTGGGGGCACAACTAATGAAAAACTGTTTTTT
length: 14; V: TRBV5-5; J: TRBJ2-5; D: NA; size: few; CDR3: CASSGWAYQETQYF; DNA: TGTGCCAGCAGCGGATGGGCGTACCAAGAGACCCAGTACTTC
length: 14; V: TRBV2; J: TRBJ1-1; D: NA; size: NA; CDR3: CASSLGTYNTEAFF; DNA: TGTGCCAGCAGCCTCGGGACTTATAACACTGAAGCTTTCTTT
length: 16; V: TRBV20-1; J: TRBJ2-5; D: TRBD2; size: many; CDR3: CSARRWEAGGKETQYF; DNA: TGCAGTGCTAGGCGGTGGGAGGCGGGAGGGAAAGAGACCCAGTACTTC
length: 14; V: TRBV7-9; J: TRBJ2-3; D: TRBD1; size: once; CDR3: CASSLQGARDTQYF; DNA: TGTGCCAGCAGCCTACAGGGGGCGAGGGATACGCAGTATTTT
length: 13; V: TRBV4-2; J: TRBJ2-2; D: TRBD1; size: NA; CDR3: CASGQGGAGELFF; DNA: TGTGCCAGCGGACAGGGGGGCGCTGGGGAGCTGTTTTTT
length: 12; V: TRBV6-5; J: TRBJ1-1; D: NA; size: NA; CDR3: CASSSPTAEAFF; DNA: TGTGCCAGCAGCAGTCCGACAGCTGAAGCTTTCTTT
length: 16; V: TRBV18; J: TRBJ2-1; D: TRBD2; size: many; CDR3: CASSPQTSGGNNEQFF; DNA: TGTGCCAGCTCACCACAGACTAGCGGGGGGAACAATGAGCAGTTCTTC
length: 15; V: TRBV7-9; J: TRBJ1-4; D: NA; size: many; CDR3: CASSTRRSTNEKLFF; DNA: TGTGCCAGCAGCACCCGACGGTCAACTAATGAAAAACTGTTTTTT
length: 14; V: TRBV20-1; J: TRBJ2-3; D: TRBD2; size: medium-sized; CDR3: CSARVRLATDTQYF; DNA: TGCAGTGCTAGAGTACGACTAGCCACAGATACGCAGTATTTT
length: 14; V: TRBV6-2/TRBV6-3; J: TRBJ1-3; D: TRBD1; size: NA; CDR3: CASSPTGGRNTIYF; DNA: TGTGCCAGCAGTCCTACAGGGGGTCGAAACACCATATATTTT
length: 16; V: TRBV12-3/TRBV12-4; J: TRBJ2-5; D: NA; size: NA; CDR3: CASSFGTRGAQETQYF; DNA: TGTGCCAGCAGTTTTGGGACCAGGGGAGCACAAGAGACCCAGTACTTC
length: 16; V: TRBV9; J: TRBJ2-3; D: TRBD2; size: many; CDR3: CASRSTSGGITDTQYF; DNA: TGTGCCAGCAGGTCTACAAGCGGGGGGATCACAGATACGCAGTATTTT
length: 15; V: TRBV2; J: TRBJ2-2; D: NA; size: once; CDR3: CASRVSGVETGELFF; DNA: TGTGCCAGCAGAGTCTCGGGAGTAGAAACCGGGGAGCTGTTTTTT
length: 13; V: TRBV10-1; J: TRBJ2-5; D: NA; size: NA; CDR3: CASSGQIQETQYF; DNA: TGCGCCAGCAGTGGTCAGATCCAAGAGACCCAGTACTTC
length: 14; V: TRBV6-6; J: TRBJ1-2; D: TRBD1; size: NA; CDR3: CASSGQGQSYGYTF; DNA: TGTGCCAGCAGTGGACAGGGACAGTCCTATGGCTACACCTTC
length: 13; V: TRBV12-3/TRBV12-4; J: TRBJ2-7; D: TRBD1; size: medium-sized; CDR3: CASSFDRDHEQYF; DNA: TGTGCCAGCAGTTTCGACAGGGACCACGAGCAGTACTTC
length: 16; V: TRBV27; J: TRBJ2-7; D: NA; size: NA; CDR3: CASSSPPRARDNEQYF; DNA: TGTGCCAGCAGTTCCCCCCCCCGGGCGCGAGACAATGAGCAGTACTTC
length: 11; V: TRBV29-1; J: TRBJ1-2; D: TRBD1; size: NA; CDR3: CSVAGGDGYTF; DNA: TGCAGCGTGGCAGGGGGCGATGGCTACACCTTC
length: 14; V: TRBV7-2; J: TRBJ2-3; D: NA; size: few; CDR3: CASSSYRTSDTQYF; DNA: TGTGCCAGCAGCTCTTACCGGACCTCTGATACGCAGTATTTT
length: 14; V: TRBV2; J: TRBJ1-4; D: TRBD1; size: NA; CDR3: CASRKTGADEKLFF; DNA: TGTGCCAGCAGGAAAACAGGGGCGGATGAAAAACTGTTTTTT
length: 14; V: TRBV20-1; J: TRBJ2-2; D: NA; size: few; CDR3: CSFTGRSNTGELFF; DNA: TGCAGTTTCACAGGGAGGTCGAACACCGGGGAGCTGTTTTTT
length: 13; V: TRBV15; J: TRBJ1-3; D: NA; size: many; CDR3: CATSNTVEDTIYF; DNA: TGTGCCACCAGCAACACCGTAGAGGACACCATATATTTT
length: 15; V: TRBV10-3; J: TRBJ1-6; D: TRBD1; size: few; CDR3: CAISESGQGNSPLHF; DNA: TGTGCCATCAGTGAGTCAGGACAGGGAAATTCACCCCTCCACTTT
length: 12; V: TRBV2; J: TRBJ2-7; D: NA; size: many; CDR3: CASSGSAGEQYF; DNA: TGTGCCAGCAGTGGAAGTGCGGGGGAGCAGTACTTC
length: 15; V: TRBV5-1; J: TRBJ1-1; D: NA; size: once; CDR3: CASSLRSGMNTEAFF; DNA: TGCGCCAGCAGCTTGCGCTCAGGGATGAACACTGAAGCTTTCTTT
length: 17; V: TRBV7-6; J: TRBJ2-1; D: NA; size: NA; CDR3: CASSPGGVTGVMDEQFF; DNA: TGTGCCAGCAGCCCCGGGGGCGTAACGGGAGTAATGGATGAGCAGTTCTTC
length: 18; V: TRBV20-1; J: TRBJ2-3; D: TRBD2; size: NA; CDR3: CSAGASGRMRWYTDTQYF; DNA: TGCAGTGCTGGCGCTAGCGGGAGAATGAGGTGGTACACAGATACGCAGTATTTT
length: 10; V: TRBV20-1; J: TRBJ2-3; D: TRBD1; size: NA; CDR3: CSARVPGQGF; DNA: TGCAGTGCTAGAGTCCCGGGACAGGGTTTT
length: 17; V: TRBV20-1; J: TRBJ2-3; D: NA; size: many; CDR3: CSAPGAPRWGITDTQYF; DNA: TGCAGTGCTCCCGGGGCCCCCAGGTGGGGCATTACAGATACGCAGTATTTT
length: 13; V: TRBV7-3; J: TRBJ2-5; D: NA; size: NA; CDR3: CASSHLGGETQYF; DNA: TGTGCCAGCAGCCACCTCGGCGGGGAGACCCAGTACTTC
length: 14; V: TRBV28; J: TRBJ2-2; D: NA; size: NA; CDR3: CANRGGGNTGEPFF; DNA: TGTGCCAACAGGGGGGGAGGGAACACCGGGGAGCCGTTTTTT
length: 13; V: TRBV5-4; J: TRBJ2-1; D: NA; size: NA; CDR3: CASSPGTADEQFF; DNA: TGTGCCAGCAGCCCCGGGACTGCGGATGAGCAGTTCTTC
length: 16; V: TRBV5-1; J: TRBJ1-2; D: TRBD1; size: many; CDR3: CASSLGTGGYFYGYTF; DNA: TGCGCCAGCAGCTTGGGGACAGGGGGCTATTTTTATGGCTACACCTTC
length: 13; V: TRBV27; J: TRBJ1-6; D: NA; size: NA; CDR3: CASSVQTDSPLHF; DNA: TGTGCCAGCAGTGTCCAGACAGATTCACCCCTCCACTTT
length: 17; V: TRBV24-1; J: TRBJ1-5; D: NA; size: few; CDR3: CATSESRWGRDNQPQHF; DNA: TGTGCCACCAGTGAATCACGGTGGGGCAGGGACAATCAGCCCCAGCATTTT
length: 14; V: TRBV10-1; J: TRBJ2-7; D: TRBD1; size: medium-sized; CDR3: CASSSGQGTYEQYF; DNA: TGCGCCAGCAGTTCGGGACAGGGCACCTACGAGCAGTACTTC
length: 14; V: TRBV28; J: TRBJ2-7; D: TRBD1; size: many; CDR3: CASSFGTGGTEQYF; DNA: TGTGCCAGCAGTTTCGGGACAGGGGGCACCGAGCAGTACTTC
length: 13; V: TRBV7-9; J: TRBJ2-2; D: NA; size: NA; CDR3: CASRISPSRELFF; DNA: TGTGCCAGCAGGATCTCACCATCCAGGGAGCTGTTTTTT
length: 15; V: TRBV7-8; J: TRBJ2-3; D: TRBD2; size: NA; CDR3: CASSGPSGATDTQYF; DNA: TGTGCCAGCAGCGGACCTAGCGGGGCCACAGATACGCAGTATTTT
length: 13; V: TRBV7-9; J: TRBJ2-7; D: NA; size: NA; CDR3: CASSPGTYLEQYF; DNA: TGTGCCAGCAGTCCAGGAACCTACCTCGAGCAGTACTTC
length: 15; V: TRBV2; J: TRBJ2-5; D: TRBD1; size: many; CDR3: CASRAGTGLWETQYF; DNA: TGTGCCAGCAGGGCCGGGACAGGGCTTTGGGAGACCCAGTACTTC
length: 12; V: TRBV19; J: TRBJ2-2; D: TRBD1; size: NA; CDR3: CAGTGSTGELFF; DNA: TGTGCCGGGACAGGGAGCACCGGGGAGCTGTTTTTT
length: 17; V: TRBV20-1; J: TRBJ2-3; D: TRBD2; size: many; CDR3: CSARRGSSGVQGDTQYF; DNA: TGCAGTGCTAGAAGGGGTTCTAGCGGGGTGCAGGGAGATACGCAGTATTTT
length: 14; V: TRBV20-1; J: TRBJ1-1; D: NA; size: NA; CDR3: CSATNSGMNTEAFF; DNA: TGCAGTGCTACAAACTCGGGGATGAACACTGAAGCTTTCTTT
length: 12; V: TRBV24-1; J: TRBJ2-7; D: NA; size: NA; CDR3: CATSDSTGEQYF; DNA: TGTGCCACCAGTGATTCGACAGGCGAGCAGTACTTC
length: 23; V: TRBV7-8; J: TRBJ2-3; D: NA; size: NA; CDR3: CASSFYICSARSLGKDSTDTQYF; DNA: NA
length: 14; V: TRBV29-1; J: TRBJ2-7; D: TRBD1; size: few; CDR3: CSVRGTGARYEQYF; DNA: TGCAGCGTCCGCGGGACAGGGGCCCGCTACGAGCAGTACTTC